What follows is one TCR beta chain and its context. The specificity of this receptor is unknown. No quality values exist for individual bases; no much larger clone is one base distant. CD8 naive samples were CD45RO-negative cells positively selected for CCR7, giving a CD45RA+CCR7+ population that excluded TemRA cells. The donors were healthy, HIV-negative adults who had no recently reported acute infections or vaccinations. Only Caucasian adults living in Nashville, Tennessee, USA were represented among the donors. After blood collection by leukapheresis, PBMCs were isolated using Ficoll-Histopaque density gradient centrifugation and then cryopreserved in the vapor phase of liquid nitrogen. Analytical flow cytometry was used to check the purity and quantity of every magnetically sorted T cell population. Genomic DNA was isolated from each sorted fraction and quantified by UV absorbance on a Nanodrop 2000c.

Using the deep immunoSEQ assay, multiplex PCR amplified TCR CDR3 regions from genomic DNA. For each cell subset, the extracted genomic DNA was distributed evenly across all wells of several immunoSEQ 96-well plates, and each plate served as one replicate. For sorted subsets, each replicate PCR was loaded with about 0.2 ug genomic DNA, equivalent to 30,000 or so T cell genomes. Purified libraries were measured with a Qubit 3.0 fluorometer, size-checked on a Bioanalyzer 2100, and measured again with the KAPA Library Quantification kit. A separate single-read 150-cycle Illumina NextSeq 550 flow cell was used to sequence each immunoSEQ 96-well plate. Concerning the study's data processing: Because the immunoSEQ output included only junctional sequences and no quality scores, the filtering could not be the same as the filtering used for full-length reads. To assign V/J genes and CDR3, sequences were annotated using PyIR, a Python wrapper for IgBLAST v1.9, with IMGT germline references. Reads were filtered out if the reads had weak V/J assignments (E-value above 1e-6), no CDR3, stop codons, out-of-frame junctions, or ambiguous translated residues. V3J clonotypes were defined as sequences sharing the same inferred V gene, J gene, and CDR3 amino acid sequence. To compute the percentage overlap between repertoires, the number of shared unique clonotypes was divided by the size of the smaller repertoire. Richness of each repertoire was evaluated using RTK rarefaction, the Chao1 estimator, and Recon v2.1 estimates of unobserved clonotypes. OLGA was used to compute generation probabilities for all TCRbeta clonotypes that the gDNA method yielded from a few donors. TCRdb re-hosts the immuneACCESS table, in-frame sequences only. Its copies lack some clones; in the studies checked, an unresolved V gene accounts for under half of them, and the cause for the rest is not known. V and J calls plus clone size are reproduced from that table; the DNA served to infer D and trimming. In all, the sample holds about 2 million clones, and about 94% of those were seen once. The ten top clones hold around 1% of the sample.

These data originate in a study of shared clonotypes between healthy human individuals (dated by TCRdb to 2018 to 2021). For the study in its entirety: A couple of women and a few men aged 18 to 49 years were included in the cohort. For each donor, CD4 naive and CD4 memory were each run on three plates, CD8 naive on two plates, and CD8 memory on one plate. Blood TCR repertoires of roughly 5 healthy adults were deeply sequenced to estimate repertoire size and the extent of clonotype sharing between individuals. Different laboratories and diverse techniques were used to prepare libraries and sequence TCR repertoires, to increase sequencing depth and limit assay-specific biases. Between about 0.8 and 9 billion PBMCs per donor were obtained by leukapheresis. The research as a whole found: Pairwise subsampling indicated that sequencing depth was expected to affect the degree of clonotype sharing among donors. Higher generation probabilities were observed for clonotypes shared by all four sorted-subset donors than for non-shared clonotypes. Naive subsets generally had larger estimated clonotype richness than memory subsets did. When four donors were compared, the shared fraction of clonotypes was about 5.5% for naive CD4, around 3.6% for naive CD8, about 2.4% for memory CD4, and around 0.37% for memory CD8. Incomplete sequencing was indicated by rarefaction of sorted-subset datasets, despite the large sequencing depth. Only blood was sampled, and tissue TCR repertoires likely differ from those in blood. Because the study included a small number of donors, the genetic and exposure-history diversity represented was limited.

Trimming leaves V shorter by 2 bases and J shorter by 5 bases, with the junction holding 6 bases beyond the gene matches. The CDR3 runs 14 amino acids, cysteine and phenylalanine included. Solely the CDR3 DNA is kept, with 42 bases framed from the first base. For CDR1 and CDR2, the germline V gene (reference sequence) lists SGHNT and YYREEE. The chain joins TRBV5-4 to TRBJ2-7; the junction holds 8 bases that match TRBD1. This clonotype was sampled from a man between 18 and 35 years old in good health. Source material: naive CD8+ T cells sorted from blood. The label giving this sample's cell subset or site can be read as: CD45RA+CCR7+. The DNA sequence follows: TGTGCCAGCAGCTTTGACAGGGGTCAGCACGAGCAGTACTTC. Translation gives CASSFDRGQHEQYF.